The 7 T cell receptor beta chains reported below all come from one sample, sequenced in a study of cytomegalovirus exposure and HLA in healthy donors. Sequencing was performed with immunoSEQ multiplex PCR; in TCRdb, only in-frame clones are kept and a portion is missing. Of 200,000 or so clones listed, 83% were seen once; the top ten hold around 5.6%. Sequenced: PBMCs. Receptors were obtained from a woman aged 18-29 years in good health and CMV-seronegative.

V usage is TRBV5-1 and J usage is TRBJ2-7; the match to TRBD1 covers 9 bases. Trimming removed 4 bases from V and 1 base from J; junction bases left unmatched: 3. Germline lookup yields CDR1 SGHRS and CDR2 YFSETQ. The CDR3 has 14 residues. The CDR3 loop is CASSIGQGSYEQYF. CDR3 coding DNA: TGCGCCAGCAGCATTGGACAGGGGTCCTACGAGCAGTACTTC.

The V call is TRBV7-6, the J call TRBJ2-1; 11 nucleotides line up with TRBD2. The CDR3 has 16 amino acids. The trim removed 2 bases at V and 3 bases at J, leaving 3 bases unmatched. The germline CDR1 and CDR2 sequences are SGHVS and FNYEAQ. The CDR3 region is CASSLRTSGLYNEQFF. The DNA for the CDR3 is TGTGCCAGCAGCTTAAGGACTAGCGGGCTCTACAATGAGCAGTTCTTC.

This chain joins TRBV5-1 and TRBJ1-4, with D possibly TRBD1 on 5 matching bases. This CDR3 spans 13 amino acids. Germline V gene lookup returns CDR1 SGHRS and CDR2 YFSETQ. The V and J ends lost 2 bases and 7 bases respectively, with 9 bases between them. The CDR3 protein is CASSLQEGEKLFF. DNA for the CDR3: TGCGCCAGCAGCTTACAGGAGGGTGAAAAACTGTTTTTT.

The chain has TRBV5-1 and TRBJ2-5; D gene unclear. This CDR3 region has 13 residues. V gave up 3 bases and J gave up 4 bases, with 10 bases separating them. The germline V gene encodes CDR1 SGHRS and CDR2 YFSETQ. The CDR3 spells CASSSDLVETQYF. For the CDR3, the DNA is TGCGCCAGCAGCTCCGACTTGGTAGAGACCCAGTACTTC.

This sequence joins TRBV27 and TRBJ1-6, with D tentatively TRBD1 (6 bases). The CDR3 sequence is 16 residues long. V was pared by 6 bases and J by 7 bases, with 19 bases between. CDR1 and CDR2 from the germline V gene are MNHEY and SMNVEV (reference sequence). The CDR3 bases are TGTGCCAGCAGACTCAATCAAGGAACAGGGAATTCACCCCTCCACTTT. Translation gives CASRLNQGTGNSPLHF.

This clone has only a few counts. V gene TRBV27 combines with J gene TRBJ1-6; TRBD1 agrees at 9 bases. The CDR3 is made up of 16 amino acids. In germline, CDR1 is MNHEY, CDR2 SMNVEV (reference sequence). The ends lost 5 bases at V and 7 bases at J; junction bases unmatched: 9. CDR3 in DNA: TGTGCCAGCAGTCTCTCCGGGACAGGGACGAATTCACCCCTCCACTTT. It specifies CASSLSGTGTNSPLHF.

This chain uses TRBV29-1 with TRBJ2-1; TRBD1 matches at 7 bases. V was clipped by 8 bases and J by 8 bases; unmatched bases: 6. Germline V gene sequence: CDR1 SQVTM, CDR2 ANQGSEA. The CDR3 spans 11 residues. The CDR3 here is CSSDRTDEQFF. CDR3 nucleotides: TGCAGCTCGGACAGGACCGATGAGCAGTTCTTC.